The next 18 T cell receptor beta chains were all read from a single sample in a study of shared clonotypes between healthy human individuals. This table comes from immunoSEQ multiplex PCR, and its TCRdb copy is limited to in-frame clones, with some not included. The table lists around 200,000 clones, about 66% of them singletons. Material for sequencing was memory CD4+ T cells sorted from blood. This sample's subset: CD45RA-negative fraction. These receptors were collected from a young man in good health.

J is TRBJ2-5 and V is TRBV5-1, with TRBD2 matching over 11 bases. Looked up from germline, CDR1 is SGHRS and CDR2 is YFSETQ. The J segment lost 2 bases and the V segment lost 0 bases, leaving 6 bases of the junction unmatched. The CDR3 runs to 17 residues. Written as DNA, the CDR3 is TGCGCCAGCAGCTTGGGACTAGCGGGATTGGTACAAGAGACCCAGTACTTC. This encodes CASSLGLAGLVQETQYF.

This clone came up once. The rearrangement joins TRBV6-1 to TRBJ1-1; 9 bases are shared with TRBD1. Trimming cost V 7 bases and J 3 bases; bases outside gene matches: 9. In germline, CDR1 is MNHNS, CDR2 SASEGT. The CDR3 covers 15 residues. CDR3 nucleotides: TGTGCCAGCAATAACAGGGGGCGCGGTGACACTGAAGCTTTCTTT. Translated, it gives CASNNRGRGDTEAFF.

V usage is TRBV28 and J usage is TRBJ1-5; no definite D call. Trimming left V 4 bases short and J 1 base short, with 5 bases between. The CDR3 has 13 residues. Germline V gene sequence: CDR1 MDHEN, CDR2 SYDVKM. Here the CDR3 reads CASSSGSNQPQHF. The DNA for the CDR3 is TGTGCCAGCAGTTCAGGCAGCAATCAGCCCCAGCATTTT.

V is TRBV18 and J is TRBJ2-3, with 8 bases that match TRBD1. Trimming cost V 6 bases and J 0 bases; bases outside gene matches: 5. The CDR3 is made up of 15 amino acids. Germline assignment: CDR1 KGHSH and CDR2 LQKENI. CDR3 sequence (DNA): TGTGCCAGCTCCCGGACAGGGACGAGCACAGATACGCAGTATTTT. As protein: CASSRTGTSTDTQYF.

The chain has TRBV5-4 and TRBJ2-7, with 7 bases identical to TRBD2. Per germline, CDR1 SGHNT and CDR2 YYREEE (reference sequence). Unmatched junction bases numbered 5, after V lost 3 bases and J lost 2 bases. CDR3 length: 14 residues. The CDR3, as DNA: TGTGCCAGCAGCTCCGCGGGGGTAACCTACGAGCAGTACTTC. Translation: CASSSAGVTYEQYF.

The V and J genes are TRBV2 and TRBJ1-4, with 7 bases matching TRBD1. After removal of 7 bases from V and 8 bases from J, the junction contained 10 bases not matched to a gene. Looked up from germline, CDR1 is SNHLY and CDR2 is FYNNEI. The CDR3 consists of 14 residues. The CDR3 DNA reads TGTGCCAGCACCAGGGGGGATCTTGGCGAAAAACTGTTTTTT. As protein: CASTRGDLGEKLFF.

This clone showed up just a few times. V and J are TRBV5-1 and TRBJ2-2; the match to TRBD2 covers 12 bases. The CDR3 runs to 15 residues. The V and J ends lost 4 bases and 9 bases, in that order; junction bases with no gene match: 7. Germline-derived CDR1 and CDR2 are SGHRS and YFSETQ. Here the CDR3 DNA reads TGCGCCAGCAGCCGACTAGCGGGAGAGGACCGGGAGCTGTTTTTT. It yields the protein CASSRLAGEDRELFF.

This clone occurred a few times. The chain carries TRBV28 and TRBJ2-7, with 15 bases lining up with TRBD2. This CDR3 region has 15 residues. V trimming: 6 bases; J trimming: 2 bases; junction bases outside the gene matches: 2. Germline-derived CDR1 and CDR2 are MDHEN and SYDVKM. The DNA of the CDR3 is TGTGCCAGCAGCCGGACTAGCGGGAGGGCCTACGAGCAGTACTTC. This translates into CASSRTSGRAYEQYF.

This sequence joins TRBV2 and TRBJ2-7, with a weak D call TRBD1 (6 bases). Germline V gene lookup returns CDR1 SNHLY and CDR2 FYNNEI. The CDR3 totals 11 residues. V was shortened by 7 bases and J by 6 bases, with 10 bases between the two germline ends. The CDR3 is CASKEQGEQYF. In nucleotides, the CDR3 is TGTGCCAGCAAAGAACAGGGCGAGCAGTACTTC. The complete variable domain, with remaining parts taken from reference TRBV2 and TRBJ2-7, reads EPEVTQTPSHQVTQMGQEVILRCVPISNHLYFYWYRQILGQKVEFLVSFYNNEISEKSEIFDDQFSVERPDGSNFTLKIRSTKLEDSAMYFCASKEQGEQYFGPGTRLTVT.

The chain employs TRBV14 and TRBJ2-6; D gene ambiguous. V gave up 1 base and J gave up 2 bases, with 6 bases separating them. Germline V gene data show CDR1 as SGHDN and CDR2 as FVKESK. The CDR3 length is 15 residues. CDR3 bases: TGTGCCAGCAGCCAAGGGGCTGCTGGGGCCAACGTCCTGACTTTC. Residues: CASSQGAAGANVLTF.

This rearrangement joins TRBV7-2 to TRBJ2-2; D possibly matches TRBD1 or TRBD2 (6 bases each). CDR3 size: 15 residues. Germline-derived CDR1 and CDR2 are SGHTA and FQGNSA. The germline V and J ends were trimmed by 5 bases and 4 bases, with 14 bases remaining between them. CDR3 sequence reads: CASSQRGGRTGELFF. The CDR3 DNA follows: TGTGCCAGCAGCCAGCGTGGGGGGCGCACCGGGGAGCTGTTTTTT.

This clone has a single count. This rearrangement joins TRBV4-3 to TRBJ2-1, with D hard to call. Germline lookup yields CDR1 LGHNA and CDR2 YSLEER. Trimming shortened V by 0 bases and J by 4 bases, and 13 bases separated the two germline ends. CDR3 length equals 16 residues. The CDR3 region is CASSQDQEKVYNEQFF. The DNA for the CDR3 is TGCGCCAGCAGCCAAGATCAAGAGAAGGTTTACAATGAGCAGTTCTTC.

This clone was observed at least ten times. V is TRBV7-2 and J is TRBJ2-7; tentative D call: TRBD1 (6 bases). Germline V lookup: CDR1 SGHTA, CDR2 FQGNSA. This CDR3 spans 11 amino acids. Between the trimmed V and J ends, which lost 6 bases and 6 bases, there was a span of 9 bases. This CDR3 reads CASRGQVEQYF. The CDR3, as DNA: TGTGCCAGCAGGGGACAAGTCGAGCAGTACTTC.

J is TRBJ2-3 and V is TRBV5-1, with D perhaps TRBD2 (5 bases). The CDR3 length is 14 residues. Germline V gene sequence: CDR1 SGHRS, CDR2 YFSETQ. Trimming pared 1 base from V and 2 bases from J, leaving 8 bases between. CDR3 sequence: CASSLTRDTDTQYF. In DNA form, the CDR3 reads TGCGCCAGCAGCTTGACTAGGGACACAGATACGCAGTATTTT.

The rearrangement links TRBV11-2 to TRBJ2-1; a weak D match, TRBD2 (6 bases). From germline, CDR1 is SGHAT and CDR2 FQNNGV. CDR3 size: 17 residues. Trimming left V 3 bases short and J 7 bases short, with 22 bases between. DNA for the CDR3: TGTGCCAGCAGCTTTCTTCACGGGACTGGGCCCAAAAATGAGCAGTTCTTC. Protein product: CASSFLHGTGPKNEQFF. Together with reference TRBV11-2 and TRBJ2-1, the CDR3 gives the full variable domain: EAGVAQSPRYKIIEKRQSVAFWCNPISGHATLYWYQQILGQGPKLLIQFQNNGVVDDSQLPKDRFSAERLKGVDSTLKIQPAKLEDSAVYLCASSFLHGTGPKNEQFFGPGTRLTVL.

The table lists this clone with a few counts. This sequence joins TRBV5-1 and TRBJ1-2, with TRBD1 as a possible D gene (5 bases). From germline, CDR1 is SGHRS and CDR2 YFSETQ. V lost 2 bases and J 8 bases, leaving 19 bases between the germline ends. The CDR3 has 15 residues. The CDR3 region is CASSFRPTQGIGYTF. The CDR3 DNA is TGCGCCAGCAGCTTTAGACCCACCCAGGGCATCGGCTACACCTTC.

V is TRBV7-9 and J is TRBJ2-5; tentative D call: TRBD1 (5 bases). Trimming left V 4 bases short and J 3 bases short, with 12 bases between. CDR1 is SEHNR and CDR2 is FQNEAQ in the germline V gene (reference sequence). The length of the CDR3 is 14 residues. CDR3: CASSSRAGEETQYF. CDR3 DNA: TGTGCCAGCAGCTCCAGGGCCGGAGAAGAGACCCAGTACTTC.

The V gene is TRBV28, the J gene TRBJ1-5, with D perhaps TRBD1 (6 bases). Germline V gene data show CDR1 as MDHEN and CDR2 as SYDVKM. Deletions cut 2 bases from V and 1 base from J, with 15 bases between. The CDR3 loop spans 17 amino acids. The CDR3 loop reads CASSLRGRTVSNQPQHF. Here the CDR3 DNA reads TGTGCCAGCAGTTTAAGGGGGAGGACAGTAAGCAATCAGCCCCAGCATTTT. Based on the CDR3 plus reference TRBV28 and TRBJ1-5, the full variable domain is DVKVTQSSRYLVKRTGEKVFLECVQDMDHENMFWYRQDPGLGLRLIYFSYDVKMKEKGDIPEGYSVSREKKERFSLILESASTNQTSMYLCASSLRGRTVSNQPQHFGDGTRLSIL.